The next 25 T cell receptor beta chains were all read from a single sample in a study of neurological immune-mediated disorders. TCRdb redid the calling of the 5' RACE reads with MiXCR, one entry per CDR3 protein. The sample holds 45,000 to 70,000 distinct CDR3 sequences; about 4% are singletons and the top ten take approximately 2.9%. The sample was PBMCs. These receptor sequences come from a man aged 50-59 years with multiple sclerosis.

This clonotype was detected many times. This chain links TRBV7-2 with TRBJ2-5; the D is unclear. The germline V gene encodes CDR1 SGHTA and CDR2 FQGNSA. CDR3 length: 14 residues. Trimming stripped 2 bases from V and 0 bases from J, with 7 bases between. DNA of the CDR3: TGTGCCAGCAGCTTAAGGAGAAACCAAGAGACCCAGTACTTC. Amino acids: CASSLRRNQETQYF.

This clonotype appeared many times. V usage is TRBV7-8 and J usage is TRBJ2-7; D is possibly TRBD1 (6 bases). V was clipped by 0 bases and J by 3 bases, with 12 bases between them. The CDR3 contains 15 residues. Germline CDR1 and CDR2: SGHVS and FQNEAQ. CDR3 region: CASSLAWTDIYEQYF. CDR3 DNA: TGTGCCAGCAGCTTAGCGTGGACAGACATCTACGAGCAGTACTTC. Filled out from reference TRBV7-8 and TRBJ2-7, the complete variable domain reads GAGVSQSPRYKVAKRGQDVALRCDPISGHVSLFWYQQALGQGPEFLTYFQNEAQLDKSGLPSDRFFAERPEGSVSTLKIQRTQQEDSAVYLCASSLAWTDIYEQYFGPGTRLTVT.

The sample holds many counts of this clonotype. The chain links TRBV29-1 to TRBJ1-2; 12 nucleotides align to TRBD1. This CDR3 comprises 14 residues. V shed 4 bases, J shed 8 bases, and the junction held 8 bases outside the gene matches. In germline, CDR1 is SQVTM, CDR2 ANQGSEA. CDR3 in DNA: TGCAGCGTTGGTTCCGGGACAGGGGGCGGGGGCTACACCTTC. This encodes CSVGSGTGGGGYTF. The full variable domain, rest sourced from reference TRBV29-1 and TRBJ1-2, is SAVISQKPSRDICQRGTSLTIQCQVDSQVTMMFWYRQQPGQSLTLIATANQGSEATYESGFVIDKFPISRPNLTFSTLTVSNMSPEDSSIYLCSVGSGTGGGGYTFGSGTRLTVV.

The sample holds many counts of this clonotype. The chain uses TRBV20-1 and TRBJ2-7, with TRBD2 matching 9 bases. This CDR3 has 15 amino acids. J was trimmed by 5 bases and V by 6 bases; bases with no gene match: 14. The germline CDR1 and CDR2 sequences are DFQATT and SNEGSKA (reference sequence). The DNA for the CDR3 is TGCAGTGCCCTAACCTCGGGACTAGCCATCCACGAGCAGTACTTC. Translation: CSALTSGLAIHEQYF.

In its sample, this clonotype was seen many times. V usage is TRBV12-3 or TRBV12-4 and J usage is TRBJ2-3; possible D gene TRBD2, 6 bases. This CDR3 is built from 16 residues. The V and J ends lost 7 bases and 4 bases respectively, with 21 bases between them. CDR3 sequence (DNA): TGTGCCAGCAACAAGGGGAGGAGCGGCGTGGCAGATACGCAGTATTTT. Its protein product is CASNKGRSGVADTQYF.

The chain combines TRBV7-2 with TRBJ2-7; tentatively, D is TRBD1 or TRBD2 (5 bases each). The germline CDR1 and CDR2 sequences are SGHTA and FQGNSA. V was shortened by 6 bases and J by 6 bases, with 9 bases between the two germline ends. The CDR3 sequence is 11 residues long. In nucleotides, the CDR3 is TGTGCCAGCAGAACAGGACTCGAGCAGTACTTC. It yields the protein CASRTGLEQYF.

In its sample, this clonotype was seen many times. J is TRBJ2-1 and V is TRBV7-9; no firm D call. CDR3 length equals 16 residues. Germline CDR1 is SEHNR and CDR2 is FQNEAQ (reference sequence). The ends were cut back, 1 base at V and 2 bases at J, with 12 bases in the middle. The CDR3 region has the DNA TGTGCCAGCAGCTTAGGTGGCCAGACTGCCTACAATGAGCAGTTCTTC. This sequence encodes CASSLGGQTAYNEQFF.

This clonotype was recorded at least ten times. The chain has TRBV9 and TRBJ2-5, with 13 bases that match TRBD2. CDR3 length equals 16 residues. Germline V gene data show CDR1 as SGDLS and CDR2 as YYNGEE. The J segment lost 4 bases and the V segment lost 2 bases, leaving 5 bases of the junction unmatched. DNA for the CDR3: TGTGCCAGCAGCGTTCGGACTAGCGGGGGCGGAGAGACCCAGTACTTC. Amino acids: CASSVRTSGGGETQYF. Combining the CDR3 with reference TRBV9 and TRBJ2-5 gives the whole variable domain DSGVTQTPKHLITATGQRVTLRCSPRSGDLSVYWYQQSLDQGLQFLIQYYNGEERAKGNILERFSAQQFPDLHSELNLSSLELGDSALYFCASSVRTSGGGETQYFGPGTRLLVL.

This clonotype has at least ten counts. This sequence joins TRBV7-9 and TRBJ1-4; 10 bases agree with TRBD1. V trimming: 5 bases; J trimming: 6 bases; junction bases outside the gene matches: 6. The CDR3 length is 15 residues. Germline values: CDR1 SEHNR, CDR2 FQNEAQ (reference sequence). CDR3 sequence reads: CASSHMDRGYEKLFF. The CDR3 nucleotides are TGTGCCAGCAGCCACATGGACAGGGGGTATGAAAAACTGTTTTTT.

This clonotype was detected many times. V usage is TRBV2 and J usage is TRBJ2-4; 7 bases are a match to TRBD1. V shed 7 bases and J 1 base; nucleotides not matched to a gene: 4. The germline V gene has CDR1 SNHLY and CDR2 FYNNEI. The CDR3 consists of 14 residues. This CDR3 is CASTEDRAKNIQYF. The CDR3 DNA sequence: TGTGCCAGCACTGAGGACAGGGCCAAAAACATTCAGTACTTC.

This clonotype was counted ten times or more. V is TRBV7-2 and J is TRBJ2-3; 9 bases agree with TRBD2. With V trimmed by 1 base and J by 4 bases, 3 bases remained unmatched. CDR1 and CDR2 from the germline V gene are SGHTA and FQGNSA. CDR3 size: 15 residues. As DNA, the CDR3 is TGTGCCAGCAGCTTAGGCGGGGGGGCCTCAGATACGCAGTATTTT. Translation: CASSLGGGASDTQYF.

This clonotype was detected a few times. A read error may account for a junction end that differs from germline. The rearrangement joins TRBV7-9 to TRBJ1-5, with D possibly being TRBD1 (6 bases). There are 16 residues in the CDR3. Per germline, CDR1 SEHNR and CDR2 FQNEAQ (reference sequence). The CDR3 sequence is CASSVYREGSNQPQNF. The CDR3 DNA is TGTGCCAGCAGCGTTTACAGGGAAGGGAGCAATCAGCCCCAGAATTTT.

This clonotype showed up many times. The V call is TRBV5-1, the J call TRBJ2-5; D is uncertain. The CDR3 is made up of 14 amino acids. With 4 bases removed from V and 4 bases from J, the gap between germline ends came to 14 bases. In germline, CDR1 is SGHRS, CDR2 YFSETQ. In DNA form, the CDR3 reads TGCGCCAGCAGCAGGGCTCCGGCGGCAGAGACCCAGTACTTC. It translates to CASSRAPAAETQYF.

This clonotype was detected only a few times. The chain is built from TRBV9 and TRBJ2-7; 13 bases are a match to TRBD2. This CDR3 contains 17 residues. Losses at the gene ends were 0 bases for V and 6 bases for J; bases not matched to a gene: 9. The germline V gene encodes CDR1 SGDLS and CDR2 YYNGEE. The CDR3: CASSVVPPGLAGVEQYF. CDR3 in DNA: TGTGCCAGCAGCGTAGTGCCCCCTGGACTAGCGGGAGTCGAGCAGTACTTC.

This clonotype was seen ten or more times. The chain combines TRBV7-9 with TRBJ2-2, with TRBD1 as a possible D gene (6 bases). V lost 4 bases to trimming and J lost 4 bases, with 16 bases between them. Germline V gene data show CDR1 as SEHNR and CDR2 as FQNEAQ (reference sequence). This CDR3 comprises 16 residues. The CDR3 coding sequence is TGTGCCAGCAGCTCAGGACAGCGATCTCCCACCGGGGAGCTGTTTTTT. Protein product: CASSSGQRSPTGELFF.

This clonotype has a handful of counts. CDR3 residues: CASSSPVGARETQYF. The CDR3 bases are TGCGCCAGCAGCTCCCCGGTAGGGGCCCGGGAGACCCAGTACTTC. The rearrangement links TRBV5-1 to TRBJ2-5; maybe TRBD1 (5 bases). Germline values: CDR1 SGHRS, CDR2 YFSETQ. The CDR3 is made up of 15 amino acids. The germline V and J ends were trimmed by 3 bases and 5 bases, with 17 bases remaining between them. Variable domain in full (rest from reference TRBV5-1 and TRBJ2-5): KAGVTQTPRYLIKTRGQQVTLSCSPISGHRSVSWYQQTPGQGLQFLFEYFSETQRNKGNFPGRFSGRQFSNSRSEMNVSTLELGDSALYLCASSSPVGARETQYFGPGTRLLVL.

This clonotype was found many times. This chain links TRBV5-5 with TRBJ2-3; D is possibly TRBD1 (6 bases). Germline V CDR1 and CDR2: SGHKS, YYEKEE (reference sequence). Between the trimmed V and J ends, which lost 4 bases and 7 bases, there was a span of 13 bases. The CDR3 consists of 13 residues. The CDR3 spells CASSPGQPYTQYF. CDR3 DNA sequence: TGTGCCAGCAGCCCCGGACAGCCCTATACGCAGTATTTT.

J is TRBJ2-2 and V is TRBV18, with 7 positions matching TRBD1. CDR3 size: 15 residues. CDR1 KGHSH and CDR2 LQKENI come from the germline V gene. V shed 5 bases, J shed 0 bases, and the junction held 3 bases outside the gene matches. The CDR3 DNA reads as TGTGCCAGCTCAGCCGGGACAGCGAACACCGGGGAGCTGTTTTTT. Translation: CASSAGTANTGELFF.

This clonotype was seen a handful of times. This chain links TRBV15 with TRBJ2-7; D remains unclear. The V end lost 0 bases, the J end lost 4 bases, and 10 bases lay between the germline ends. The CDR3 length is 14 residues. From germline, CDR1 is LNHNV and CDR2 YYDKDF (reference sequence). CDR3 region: CATSRDTVKYEQYF. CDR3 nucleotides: TGTGCCACCAGCAGAGACACCGTCAAATACGAGCAGTACTTC.

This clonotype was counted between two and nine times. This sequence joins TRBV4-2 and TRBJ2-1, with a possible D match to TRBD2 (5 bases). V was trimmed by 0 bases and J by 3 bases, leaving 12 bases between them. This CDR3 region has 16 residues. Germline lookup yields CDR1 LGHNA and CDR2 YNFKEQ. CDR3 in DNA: TGTGCCAGCAGCCAAGAAATGGACTCAGTCTACAATGAGCAGTTCTTC. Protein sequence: CASSQEMDSVYNEQFF.

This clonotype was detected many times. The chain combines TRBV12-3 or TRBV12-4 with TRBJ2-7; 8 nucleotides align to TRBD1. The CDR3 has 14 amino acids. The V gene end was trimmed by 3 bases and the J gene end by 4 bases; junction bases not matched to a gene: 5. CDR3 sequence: CASSLGRGLYEQYF. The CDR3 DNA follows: TGTGCCAGCAGTTTGGGCAGGGGGCTTTACGAGCAGTACTTC.

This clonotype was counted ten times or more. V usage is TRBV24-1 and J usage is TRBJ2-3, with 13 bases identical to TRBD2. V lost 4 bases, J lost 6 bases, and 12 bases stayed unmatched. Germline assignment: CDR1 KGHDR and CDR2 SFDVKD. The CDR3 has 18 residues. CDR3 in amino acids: CATSDRLAGGGFSDTQYF. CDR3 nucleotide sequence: TGTGCCACCAGTGACCGACTAGCGGGAGGAGGTTTTTCGGATACGCAGTATTTT.

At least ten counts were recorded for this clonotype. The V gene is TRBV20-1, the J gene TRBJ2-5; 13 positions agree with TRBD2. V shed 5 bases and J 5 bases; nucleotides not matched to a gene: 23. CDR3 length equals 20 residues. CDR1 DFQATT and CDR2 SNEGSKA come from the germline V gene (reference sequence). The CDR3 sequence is CSAGVITTSGGPGRRETQYF. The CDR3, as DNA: TGCAGTGCTGGGGTCATTACGACTAGCGGGGGGCCCGGTCGACGGGAGACCCAGTACTTC.

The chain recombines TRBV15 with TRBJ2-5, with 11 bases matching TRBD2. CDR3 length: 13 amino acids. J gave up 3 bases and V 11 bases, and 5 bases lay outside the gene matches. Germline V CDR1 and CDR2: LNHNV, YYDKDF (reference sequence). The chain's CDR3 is CAVRLAGKETQYF. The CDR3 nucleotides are TGTGCCGTCAGACTAGCGGGGAAAGAGACCCAGTACTTC.

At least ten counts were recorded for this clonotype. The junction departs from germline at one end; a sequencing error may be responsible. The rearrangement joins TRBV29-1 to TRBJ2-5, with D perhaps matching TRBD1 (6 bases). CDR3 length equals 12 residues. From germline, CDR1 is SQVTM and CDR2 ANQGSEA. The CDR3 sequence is CSAEQGSETQYF. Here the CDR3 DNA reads TGCAGCGCTGAACAGGGATCCGAGACCCAGTACTTC.